This T cell receptor (beta chain) was profiled in a study of response to subunit inactivated influenza vaccine. Regarding the study as a whole: Each seasonal influenza vaccination, the authors suggested, recruits few new T cells.

As regards this clonotype: Its antigen is as yet unknown.

From the RT-PCR reads, TCRdb called clonotypes with MiXCR, one entry per CDR3 protein. The sample records around 650,000 distinct CDR3 sequences, roughly 14% being singletons. The sample consisted of PBMCs from blood, taken about 11 days after vaccination. This clonotype was obtained from a man aged 45 to 65 who received an inactivated influenza vaccine.

The CDR3 protein is CATSYGQVDTQYF. CDR3 nucleotide sequence: TGTGCCACCAGCTACGGCCAGGTAGATACGCAGTATTTT. The V and J genes are TRBV24-1 and TRBJ2-3; D gene unclear. Per germline, CDR1 KGHDR and CDR2 SFDVKD. The CDR3 runs 13 residues. The V end was cut by 7 bases, the J end by 5 bases, with 12 bases between.